These T cell receptor beta chains were read from a single sample in a study of cytomegalovirus exposure and HLA in healthy donors. The repertoire was sequenced with immunoSEQ multiplex PCR; TCRdb's copy has only in-frame clones and lacks some. This sample carries 100,000 to 150,000 clones, around 68% of them seen once, and the ten largest clones take more than 3.5%. Sequencing was carried out using PBMCs. These receptors were collected from a man between 40 and 49 years old in good health and CMV-seropositive. Both conserved end residues are part of each CDR3. A D gene is named only where the DNA matches it firmly. Where a row states a size, it is once, few, many or the class of an expanded clone; other rows omit it.

abundance	d_gene	j_gene	v_gene	CDR3aa	CDR3nt
NA	NA	TRBJ1-5	TRBV6-4	CASSVTGNQPQHF	TGTGCCAGCAGTGTCACAGGCAATCAGCCCCAGCATTTT
few	TRBD2	TRBJ2-2	TRBV9	CASSARGLAGGGTGELFF	TGTGCCAGCAGCGCTAGGGGACTAGCGGGAGGAGGTACCGGGGAGCTGTTTTTT
few	TRBD1	TRBJ1-2	TRBV27	CASSLSPGGAGNYGYTF	TGTGCCAGCAGTTTATCTCCAGGGGGCGCGGGTAACTATGGCTACACCTTC
few	NA	TRBJ1-6	TRBV6-5	CASSHKTALNSPLHF	TGTGCCAGCAGTCACAAGACAGCTCTAAATTCACCCCTCCACTTT
NA	TRBD1	TRBJ2-3	TRBV14	CASSRADRASTDTQYF	TGTGCCAGCAGCCGAGCGGACAGGGCTAGCACAGATACGCAGTATTTT
NA	NA	TRBJ2-3	TRBV28	CASSFPAGRTDTQYF	TGTGCCAGCAGTTTCCCGGCAGGGCGCACAGATACGCAGTATTTT
NA	NA	TRBJ2-5	TRBV10-3	CAISESLQGDRETQYF	TGTGCCATCAGTGAGTCCTTACAGGGAGATAGGGAGACCCAGTACTTC
NA	TRBD1	TRBJ1-5	TRBV19	CASSNDRALQPQHF	TGTGCCAGTAGTAACGACAGGGCACTTCAGCCCCAGCATTTT
NA	NA	TRBJ2-7	TRBV19	CASSIRVLASYEQYF	TGTGCCAGTAGTATACGCGTACTAGCTTCCTACGAGCAGTACTTC
NA	TRBD2	TRBJ2-1	TRBV9	CASSVESSGYNEQFF	TGTGCCAGCAGCGTAGAATCTAGCGGCTACAATGAGCAGTTCTTC
NA	NA	TRBJ1-1	TRBV19	CASSIQQGLNTEAFF	TGTGCCAGTAGTATACAGCAGGGATTAAACACTGAAGCTTTCTTT
NA	TRBD1	TRBJ2-5	TRBV7-2	CASSFIFDRGETQYF	TGTGCCAGCAGCTTTATATTTGACAGGGGTGAGACCCAGTACTTC
NA	NA	TRBJ2-7	TRBV6-5	CASSYRRTYEQYF	TGTGCCAGCAGTTACCGCAGGACTTACGAGCAGTACTTC
NA	NA	TRBJ2-3	TRBV19	CASRAGQGNTDTQYF	TGTGCCAGTAGGGCCGGTCAGGGGAACACAGATACGCAGTATTTT
NA	TRBD2	TRBJ2-3	TRBV5-1	CASSFSGTSGTDTQYF	TGCGCCAGCAGCTTTTCCGGGACTAGCGGCACAGATACGCAGTATTTT
NA	NA	TRBJ1-2	TRBV5-1	CASSTGVHGYTF	TGCGCCAGCAGCACCGGGGTTCATGGCTACACCTTC
NA	NA	TRBJ2-6	TRBV28	CASFLSGANVLTF	TGTGCCAGCTTCCTCTCTGGGGCCAACGTCCTGACTTTC
NA	NA	TRBJ2-2	TRBV5-1	CASSSSSPRGTGELFF	TGCGCCAGCAGCTCGTCGAGCCCTCGGGGTACCGGGGAGCTGTTTTTT
NA	TRBD1	TRBJ1-1	TRBV28	CASSSRDRGIWTEAFF	TGTGCCAGCAGTTCCCGGGACAGGGGTATTTGGACTGAAGCTTTCTTT